The 30 T cell receptor beta chains reported below all come from one sample, sequenced in a study of low-dose radiotherapy and immunotherapy resistance in tumors. Both TCRalpha and TCRbeta chains were reverse transcribed with V-gene-specific primers. A constant-region primer paired with the V-primer adapter amplified TCRs over about 19 PCR cycles. Each CDR3 protein gets one entry after TCRdb re-called the reads with MiXCR. Altogether approximately 12,000 distinct CDR3 sequences are present, approximately 61% being singletons, with the ten largest covering approximately 8%. The receptors derive from a human donor with advanced metastatic prostate, ovarian, gallbladder or colorectal cancer (not recorded which). This table probably holds off-target reads from a library built for another chain.

The chain uses TRBV7-2 and TRBJ2-5; 11 bases are a match to TRBD2. V gave up 4 bases and J gave up 5 bases; unmatched junction bases: 9. The CDR3 sequence is 16 residues long. Germline assignment: CDR1 SGHTA and CDR2 FQGNSA. The CDR3 nucleotides read TGTGCCAGCAGCTCACGGACTAGCGGGCTAGGGGAGACCCAGTACTTC. Translating gives CASSSRTSGLGETQYF.

The chain recombines TRBV4-3 with TRBJ2-3; possibly TRBD2 for D (6 bases). The germline gives CDR1 LGHNA, CDR2 YSLEER. The CDR3 extends over 15 amino acids. V lost 0 bases to trimming and J lost 4 bases, with 11 bases between them. The CDR3, as DNA: TGCGCCAGCAGCCAAGACAGTACGGGAGCAGATACGCAGTATTTT. Its translation is CASSQDSTGADTQYF.

The chain carries TRBV5-6 and TRBJ2-7; 8 bases fit TRBD1. Germline-derived CDR1 and CDR2 are SGHDT and YYEEEE. CDR3 length equals 12 residues. The trim removed 3 bases at V and 7 bases at J, leaving 3 bases unmatched. DNA for the CDR3: TGTGCCAGCAGCTGGACAGGGTCGGAGCAGTACTTC. It encodes CASSWTGSEQYF.

The chain combines TRBV10-2 with TRBJ1-6; D gene ambiguous. The CDR3 totals 15 residues. Germline V gene sequence: CDR1 WSHSY, CDR2 SAAADI. V was clipped by 3 bases and J by 0 bases, with 6 bases between them. Here the CDR3 DNA reads TGCGCCAGCAGTGACAGCAGCTCCTATAATTCACCCCTCCACTTT. Its protein product is CASSDSSSYNSPLHF.

The genes are TRBV19 and TRBJ1-4; D gene ambiguous. V shed 3 bases and J shed 5 bases, with 13 bases lying between them. Germline loops: CDR1 LNHDA, CDR2 SQIVND (reference sequence). The CDR3 extends over 15 amino acids. DNA of the CDR3: TGTGCCAGTAGTATGCCAGGTAATCGGAATGAAAAACTGTTTTTT. As protein: CASSMPGNRNEKLFF.

This clonotype showed up just a few times. The rearrangement joins TRBV7-2 to TRBJ2-5; a possible D gene is TRBD2 (7 bases). The CDR3 has 17 residues. Germline values: CDR1 SGHTA, CDR2 FQGNSA. V was trimmed by 1 base and J by 1 base, leaving 16 bases between them. CDR3 sequence: CASSLGGGAPFQETQYF. CDR3 DNA sequence: TGTGCCAGCAGCTTAGGGGGGGGGGCCCCCTTCCAAGAGACCCAGTACTTC.

This sequence joins TRBV25-1 and TRBJ1-3; TRBD1 matches 7 bases. J gave up 4 bases and V 2 bases, and 5 bases lay outside the gene matches. The CDR3 has 15 residues. From germline, CDR1 is MGHDK and CDR2 SYGVNS. DNA for the CDR3: TGTGCCAGCAGTGAACCACAGGGGACCGGAAACACCATATATTTT. Amino acid sequence: CASSEPQGTGNTIYF.

This sequence joins TRBV20-1 and TRBJ2-4; 8 bases line up with TRBD2. This CDR3 spans 16 amino acids. Germline CDR1 is DFQATT and CDR2 is SNEGSKA (reference sequence). V lost 1 base to trimming and J lost 8 bases; unmatched junction nucleotides: 13. The CDR3 nucleotides are TGCAGTGCTAGAGTTGAAGGGGGGACCGGGAGGGACATTCAGTACTTC. Its translation: CSARVEGGTGRDIQYF.

This chain connects TRBV28 to TRBJ2-3; D tentatively fits TRBD1 or TRBD2 (6 bases each). This CDR3 contains 16 residues. The V end was cut by 1 base, the J end by 2 bases, with 13 bases between. Germline V CDR1 and CDR2: MDHEN, SYDVKM. CDR3: CASSLSSGALTDTQYF. In DNA, the CDR3 is TGTGCCAGCAGTTTATCCTCGGGGGCACTCACAGATACGCAGTATTTT.

The genes are TRBV4-3 and TRBJ2-3, with D unresolved. This CDR3 comprises 16 residues. Trimming took off 0 bases at V and 0 bases at J, with 10 bases between the two ends. Germline assignment: CDR1 LGHNA and CDR2 YSLEER. The CDR3 nucleotides read TGCGCCAGCAGCCAAGAGGCGAATCCTAGCACAGATACGCAGTATTTT. It translates to CASSQEANPSTDTQYF.

Within the sample, this clonotype is medium-sized. The J gene is TRBJ1-5, the V gene TRBV20-1; TRBD1 matches 8 bases. The CDR3 runs 16 residues. Germline values: CDR1 DFQATT, CDR2 SNEGSKA (reference sequence). Trimming cost V 3 bases and J 2 bases; bases outside gene matches: 9. CDR3 protein: CSARVRGRGGNQPQHF. CDR3 bases: TGCAGTGCTAGGGTCAGGGGGCGGGGGGGCAATCAGCCCCAGCATTTT.

The chain couples TRBV7-2 to TRBJ1-2; TRBD1 matches 8 bases. The CDR3 runs 13 residues. CDR1 SGHTA and CDR2 FQGNSA come from the germline V gene. The ends lost 5 bases at V and 6 bases at J; junction bases unmatched: 5. The CDR3 loop is CASSLDRVDGYTF. CDR3 sequence (DNA): TGTGCCAGCAGCCTGGACAGGGTCGATGGCTACACCTTC.

The rearrangement links TRBV19 to TRBJ2-3; TRBD1 is a possible D gene (5 bases). The V end lost 3 bases, the J end lost 5 bases, and 12 bases lay between the germline ends. The CDR3 extends over 14 amino acids. The germline gives CDR1 LNHDA, CDR2 SQIVND (reference sequence). CDR3 amino acids: CASSIQGIGDTQYF. Written as DNA, the CDR3 is TGTGCCAGTAGTATCCAGGGTATCGGAGATACGCAGTATTTT. Full variable domain (remainder filled in from reference TRBV19 and TRBJ2-3): DGGITQSPKYLFRKEGQNVTLSCEQNLNHDAMYWYRQDPGQGLRLIYYSQIVNDFQKGDIAEGYSVSREKKESFPLTVTSAQKNPTAFYLCASSIQGIGDTQYFGPGTRLTVL.

The genes are TRBV10-3 and TRBJ1-2; D call uncertain. Germline loops: CDR1 ENHRY, CDR2 SYGVKD. The CDR3 length is 14 residues. Trimming cost V 0 bases and J 5 bases, with 10 bases left between them. DNA of the CDR3: TGTGCCATCAGTGAGTCTGCCGAGACGTATGGCTACACCTTC. Translation gives CAISESAETYGYTF.

The chain has TRBV18 and TRBJ1-5; D uncertain. CDR1 and CDR2 from the germline V gene are KGHSH and LQKENI. This CDR3 has 12 amino acids. The V and J ends lost 0 bases and 7 bases respectively, with 4 bases between them. The CDR3 reads CASSPPGQPQHF. CDR3 nucleotides: TGTGCCAGCTCACCACCGGGGCAGCCCCAGCATTTT.

This clonotype was detected a few times. This chain uses TRBV7-2 with TRBJ1-1; 8 bases match TRBD1. The CDR3 extends over 14 amino acids. The V gene end was trimmed by 5 bases and the J gene end by 3 bases; junction bases not matched to a gene: 5. CDR1 SGHTA and CDR2 FQGNSA come from the germline V gene. The CDR3 loop reads CASSPLQGDTEAFF. In DNA, the CDR3 is TGTGCCAGCAGCCCGTTACAGGGGGACACTGAAGCTTTCTTT.

The chain joins TRBV24-1 to TRBJ1-5; D unresolved. The CDR3 runs to 14 residues. V lost 6 bases and J lost 0, with 8 bases in between. Germline V CDR1 and CDR2: KGHDR, SFDVKD. Here the CDR3 DNA reads TGTGCCACCAGTCACCGAAGTAGCAATCAGCCCCAGCATTTT. This encodes CATSHRSSNQPQHF.

The CDR3 here is CASSTGTATSYEQYF. The CDR3 DNA sequence: TGCGCCAGCAGCACCGGGACAGCGACCTCCTACGAGCAGTACTTC. The chain recombines TRBV5-1 with TRBJ2-7; 7 bases align to TRBD1. V lost 4 bases, J lost 0 bases, and 7 bases stayed unmatched. The germline V gene encodes CDR1 SGHRS and CDR2 YFSETQ. The CDR3 loop spans 15 amino acids. The full variable domain, rest sourced from reference TRBV5-1 and TRBJ2-7, is KAGVTQTPRYLIKTRGQQVTLSCSPISGHRSVSWYQQTPGQGLQFLFEYFSETQRNKGNFPGRFSGRQFSNSRSEMNVSTLELGDSALYLCASSTGTATSYEQYFGPGTRLTVT.

The chain uses TRBV29-1 and TRBJ1-6; unclear D gene. The V and J ends lost 6 bases and 8 bases respectively, with 17 bases between them. The CDR3 has 14 residues. The germline CDR1 and CDR2 sequences are SQVTM and ANQGSEA. The CDR3 nucleotides read TGCAGCGTCGGGGAGGGTTCGTTGGATTCACCCCTCCACTTT. Protein: CSVGEGSLDSPLHF.

This clonotype was seen more than once but under ten times. The J gene is TRBJ2-7, the V gene TRBV28; possibly TRBD2 for D (5 bases). Trimming shortened V by 9 bases and J by 6 bases, and 21 bases separated the two germline ends. Germline-derived CDR1 and CDR2 are MDHEN and SYDVKM. This CDR3 is 14 amino acids long. Here the CDR3 DNA reads TGTGCCAGTAGAGGGAGCGGTTGGGAACTCGAGCAGTACTTC. This gives the protein CASRGSGWELEQYF.

The chain employs TRBV5-1 and TRBJ2-1; 12 nucleotides agree with TRBD2. The CDR3 length is 17 residues. J was trimmed by 1 base and V by 2 bases; bases with no gene match: 4. Germline V gene data show CDR1 as SGHRS and CDR2 as YFSETQ. CDR3 residues: CASSFGGTSGSYNEQFF. The CDR3 region has the DNA TGCGCCAGCAGCTTCGGCGGGACTAGCGGGTCCTACAATGAGCAGTTCTTC.

V is TRBV19 and J is TRBJ1-1; 7 bases match TRBD1. The CDR3 sequence is 12 residues long. V gave up 6 bases and J gave up 7 bases; unmatched junction bases: 5. The germline V gene encodes CDR1 LNHDA and CDR2 SQIVND (reference sequence). The CDR3 sequence: CASSATGVEAFF. CDR3 in DNA: TGTGCCAGTAGCGCCACAGGGGTTGAAGCTTTCTTT. Based on the CDR3 plus reference TRBV19 and TRBJ1-1, the full variable domain is DGGITQSPKYLFRKEGQNVTLSCEQNLNHDAMYWYRQDPGQGLRLIYYSQIVNDFQKGDIAEGYSVSREKKESFPLTVTSAQKNPTAFYLCASSATGVEAFFGQGTRLTVV.

The rearrangement uses TRBV4-1 and TRBJ1-5, with no clear D. The CDR3 is made up of 16 amino acids. V was cut by 1 base and J by 0 bases, with 10 bases left in between. The V gene's germline CDR1 is MGHRA and CDR2 YSYEKL. CDR3 residues: CASSQGAYNSNQPQHF. DNA for the CDR3: TGCGCCAGCAGCCAAGGAGCTTATAATAGCAATCAGCCCCAGCATTTT.

This clonotype was found a few times. The chain is built from TRBV6-5 and TRBJ1-6, with TRBD1 as a possible D gene (5 bases). The CDR3 has 16 residues. CDR1 MNHEY and CDR2 SVGAGI come from the germline V gene. Trimming removed 2 bases at V and 8 bases at J, with 16 bases between. CDR3 in DNA: TGTGCCAGCAGTTACGGGACGGGGACTGGGGATTCACCCCTCCACTTT. This encodes CASSYGTGTGDSPLHF.

The chain recombines TRBV12-3 or TRBV12-4 with TRBJ1-5; D gene unclear. This CDR3 region has 14 residues. V gave up 3 bases and J gave up 9 bases, with 15 bases separating them. CDR3 protein: CASSFSLGQGPQHF. The CDR3 DNA is TGTGCCAGCAGTTTCAGTCTCGGTCAAGGGCCCCAGCATTTT.

The chain is built from TRBV29-1 and TRBJ2-1, with D unresolved. The ends were cut back, 6 bases at V and 9 bases at J, with 9 bases in the middle. CDR1 and CDR2 from the germline V gene are SQVTM and ANQGSEA. The CDR3 is 10 amino acids. The CDR3 sequence is CSVDRGEQFF. CDR3 bases: TGCAGCGTAGACCGCGGTGAGCAGTTCTTC.

The chain carries TRBV9 and TRBJ1-1, with D unresolved. CDR1 SGDLS and CDR2 YYNGEE come from the germline V gene. The CDR3 runs 15 residues. Between the trimmed V and J ends, which lost 0 bases and 0 bases, there was a span of 9 bases. The CDR3 bases are TGTGCCAGCAGCGTAGCGGCACACCTGAACACTGAAGCTTTCTTT. Translation: CASSVAAHLNTEAFF.

The V and J genes are TRBV9 and TRBJ2-7, with D hard to call. V was trimmed by 7 bases and J by 0 bases, leaving 20 bases between them. CDR1 is SGDLS, CDR2 YYNGEE, per germline. This CDR3 is 16 amino acids long. The CDR3 sequence: CASAPQAALSSYEQYF. For the CDR3, the DNA is TGTGCCAGCGCCCCTCAGGCGGCTTTAAGCTCCTACGAGCAGTACTTC.

This chain links TRBV28 with TRBJ2-5; 13 bases match TRBD2. Per the germline V gene, CDR1 is MDHEN and CDR2 is SYDVKM. J lost 5 bases, V lost 6 bases, and 6 bases had no gene match. The CDR3 consists of 15 residues. CDR3 nucleotide sequence: TGTGCCAGCAGCTCGGGACTAGCGGGGACGGAGACCCAGTACTTC. It specifies CASSSGLAGTETQYF.

This clonotype was recorded a few times. J is TRBJ2-7 and V is TRBV4-1; possibly TRBD1 for D (6 bases). The CDR3 covers 15 residues. Looked up from germline, CDR1 is MGHRA and CDR2 is YSYEKL. Trimming shortened V by 2 bases and J by 2 bases, and 13 bases separated the two germline ends. Here the CDR3 reads CASSQNRVPPYEQYF. Here the CDR3 DNA reads TGCGCCAGCAGCCAAAACAGGGTTCCCCCCTACGAGCAGTACTTC.